The clone carrying this T cell receptor beta chain was seen ten or more times. Its specificity is unknown. Germline V lookup: CDR1 LGHNA, CDR2 YNFKEQ. V was pared by 1 base and J by 7 bases, with 8 bases between. This CDR3 is 13 amino acids long. The data originate from a study of identical twins. The authors used template switching to add a universal primer site and gave cDNA unique molecular identifiers. TCRdb analysed the 5' RACE reads with MiXCR anew, one entry per CDR3 protein. The sample has 200,000 to 250,000 distinct CDR3 sequences, about 7.5% seen once; the top ten hold less than 2%. The study's findings and limits: Out-of-frame beta chain sequences displayed weaker excess sharing between twins.

These data also formed part of another study, on yellow fever vaccine responses in identical twins.

The chain is built from TRBV4-2 and TRBJ1-5; no clear D. This clonotype was sampled from a woman aged 18-29 years in good health. Specimen: memory (CD45RO+) T cells sorted from blood. CDR3 sequence: CASSQGVYQPQHF. CDR3 DNA: TGTGCCAGCAGCCAAGGAGTGTACCAGCCCCAGCATTTT.